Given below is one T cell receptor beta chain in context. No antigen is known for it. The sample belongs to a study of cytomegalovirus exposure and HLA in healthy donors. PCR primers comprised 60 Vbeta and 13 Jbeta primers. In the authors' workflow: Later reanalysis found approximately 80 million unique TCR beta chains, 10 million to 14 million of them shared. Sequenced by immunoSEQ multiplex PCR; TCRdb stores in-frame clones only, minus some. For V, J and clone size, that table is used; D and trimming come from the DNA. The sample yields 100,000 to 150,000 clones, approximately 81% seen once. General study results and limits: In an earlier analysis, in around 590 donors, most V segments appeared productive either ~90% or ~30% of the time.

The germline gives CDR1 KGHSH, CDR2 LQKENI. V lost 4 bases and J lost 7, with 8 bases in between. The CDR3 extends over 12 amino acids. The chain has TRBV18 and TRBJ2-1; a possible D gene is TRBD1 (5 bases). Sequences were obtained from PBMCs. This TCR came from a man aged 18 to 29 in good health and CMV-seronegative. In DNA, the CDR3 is TGTGCCAGCTCACTAGGGGTAAATGAGCAGTTCTTC. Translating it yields CASSLGVNEQFF.